The present TCR beta chain was sequenced within a study of T cell responses to AZD1222 COVID-19 vaccine. The CDR3 sequence is 16 residues long. CDR1 is MNHEY and CDR2 is SVGEGT in the germline V gene. V trimming: 5 bases; J trimming: 2 bases; junction bases outside the gene matches: 6. TCRdb keeps only in-frame clones here, not all; method: immunoSEQ multiplex PCR. The sample has 150,000 to 200,000 clones; 85% to 95% are singletons. This receptor was taken from an adult in good health. The specimen was peripheral blood, collected on day 0 of AZD1222 vaccination. V gene TRBV6-2 or TRBV6-3 combines with J gene TRBJ1-6, with 7 bases identical to TRBD1. The CDR3: CASSLTGVPYNSPLHF. As DNA, the CDR3 is TGTGCCAGCAGTCTTACAGGGGTACCCTATAATTCACCCCTCCACTTT.